This is a list of T cell receptor beta chains from one sample in a study of neurological immune-mediated disorders. One entry per CDR3 protein, called by TCRdb with MiXCR from the 5' RACE reads. Among about 46,000 distinct CDR3 sequences listed, roughly 2% were seen once. Sequenced material: PBMCs. The receptor set was obtained from a woman aged 40 to 50 with multiple sclerosis. The CDR3 runs from the conserved cysteine through the conserved F or W. A D gene is named only where the DNA matches it firmly. The listing skips clone size in some rows; elsewhere it reads once, few, many or a size class.

size,D,V,J,CDR3,DNA
many,.,TRBV12-3/TRBV12-4,TRBJ1-1,CASTNWGEVAFF,TGTGCCAGCACCAACTGGGGTGAGGTGGCTTTCTTT
many,.,TRBV20-1,TRBJ2-3,CSARDGGGTDTQYF,TGCAGTGCTAGAGATGGTGGGGGGACAGATACGCAGTATTTT
few,TRBD1,TRBV29-1,TRBJ1-3,CSLTQGAGNTIYF,TGCAGCCTCACTCAGGGGGCTGGAAACACCATATATTTT
.,TRBD1,TRBV12-3/TRBV12-4,TRBJ1-1,CASSLTTGERVEAFF,TGTGCCAGCAGTTTAACGACAGGGGAAAGGGTTGAAGCTTTCTTT
many,.,TRBV15,TRBJ2-3,CATSRDRGLSKGDTQYF,TGTGCCACCAGCAGAGATCGAGGCCTATCGAAGGGGGATACGCAGTATTTT
many,.,TRBV2,TRBJ2-2,CASSGKPDTGELFF,TGTGCCAGCAGTGGGAAGCCGGACACCGGGGAGCTGTTTTTT
many,.,TRBV7-8,TRBJ2-2,CASSLLYTGELFF,TGTGCCAGCAGCTTATTATACACCGGGGAGCTGTTTTTT
many,.,TRBV5-1,TRBJ2-7,CASSLADRHPYEQYF,TGCGCCAGCAGCTTGGCCGACAGGCACCCCTACGAGCAGTACTTC
.,TRBD2,TRBV7-8,TRBJ2-2,CASSLGAAGRTGELFF,TGTGCCAGCAGCTTAGGGGCAGCGGGGAGAACCGGGGAGCTGTTTTTT
many,TRBD1,TRBV20-1,TRBJ2-1,CSARGQGGADEQFF,TGCAGTGCTAGAGGACAGGGGGGGGCGGATGAGCAGTTCTTC
many,TRBD1,TRBV3-1,TRBJ2-5,CASSQGTGTGARTQYF,TGTGCCAGCAGCCAAGGGACCGGGACAGGGGCAAGGACCCAGTACTTC
many,.,TRBV12-3/TRBV12-4,TRBJ2-5,CASSFTVQETQYF,TGTGCCAGCAGTTTCACGGTTCAAGAGACCCAGTACTTC
many,.,TRBV9,TRBJ2-1,CASSVSEYNEQFF,TGTGCCAGCAGCGTATCCGAATACAATGAGCAGTTCTTC
many,.,TRBV15,TRBJ2-2,CATSREARRSGELFF,TGTGCCACCAGCAGAGAGGCTAGGAGGTCCGGGGAGCTGTTTTTT
many,.,TRBV5-1,TRBJ2-1,CASSPPQASSYNEQFF,TGCGCCAGCAGCCCTCCACAGGCGAGCTCCTACAATGAGCAGTTCTTC
many,TRBD1,TRBV5-1,TRBJ2-5,CASSSTGGAETQYF,TGCGCCAGCAGCTCCACAGGGGGCGCGGAGACCCAGTACTTC
many,.,TRBV5-1,TRBJ2-5,CASSFKETQYF,TGCGCCAGCAGCTTTAAAGAGACCCAGTACTTC
many,.,TRBV11-2,TRBJ1-1,CASSLVGREAFF,TGTGCCAGCAGCTTAGTGGGCAGGGAAGCTTTCTTT
many,.,TRBV20-1,TRBJ1-2,CSARSRPRFYGYTF,TGCAGTGCTAGAAGTAGGCCGAGGTTCTATGGCTACACCTTC
many,TRBD1,TRBV5-1,TRBJ1-1,CASSWGQSGVAFF,TGCGCCAGCAGCTGGGGACAGTCGGGCGTAGCTTTCTTT
many,TRBD1,TRBV5-1,TRBJ2-7,CASSYLDRVDEQYF,TGCGCCAGCAGTTACCTGGACAGGGTTGACGAGCAGTACTTC
many,.,TRBV5-1,TRBJ2-1,CASSRSGSELYNEQFF,TGCGCCAGCAGCCGAAGTGGGTCAGAACTCTACAATGAGCAGTTCTTC
many,.,TRBV5-1,TRBJ2-3,CASSPTWVADTQYF,TGCGCCAGCAGCCCCACTTGGGTGGCGGATACGCAGTATTTT
many,.,TRBV5-1,TRBJ1-3,CASSLEGQSYTIYF,TGCGCCAGCAGCTTGGAAGGGCAGAGTTACACCATATATTTT
many,.,TRBV29-1,TRBJ2-1,CSLRASRYNEQFF,TGCAGTCTCCGTGCGTCACGGTACAATGAGCAGTTCTTC
many,.,TRBV20-1,TRBJ2-3,CSAPAGPLGTDTQYF,TGCAGTGCTCCGGCGGGTCCCCTGGGCACAGATACGCAGTATTTT
many,.,TRBV20-1,TRBJ2-3,CSAKKLADTDTQYF,TGCAGTGCTAAGAAACTAGCAGACACAGATACGCAGTATTTT
many,TRBD2,TRBV12-3/TRBV12-4,TRBJ2-7,CASSLAGGREQYF,TGTGCCAGCAGTTTGGCGGGGGGGCGGGAGCAGTACTTC
many,.,TRBV6-6,TRBJ2-1,CANSKGNEQFF,TGTGCCAACTCGAAGGGCAATGAGCAGTTCTTC
many,.,TRBV5-1,TRBJ1-1,CASSLTGGIGTEAFF,TGCGCCAGCAGCTTGACGGGAGGGATAGGCACTGAAGCTTTCTTT
many,.,TRBV9,TRBJ2-3,CASSLQTGTDTQYF,TGTGCCAGCAGCTTACAGACAGGCACAGATACGCAGTATTTT
many,TRBD1,TRBV3-1,TRBJ1-6,CASSQELRTGRKPLHF,TGTGCCAGCAGCCAAGAATTGAGGACAGGTCGAAAGCCCCTCCACTTT
many,.,TRBV7-9,TRBJ1-1,CASSIARDFTEAFF,TGTGCCAGCAGCATAGCTCGGGATTTCACTGAAGCTTTCTTT
many,.,TRBV7-6,TRBJ1-3,CASSLVGNTIYF,TGTGCCAGCAGCTTGGTTGGAAACACCATATATTTT
many,.,TRBV10-3,TRBJ2-5,CAISGDSQDQETQYF,TGTGCCATCAGTGGGGATAGCCAGGACCAAGAGACCCAGTACTTC
many,.,TRBV5-1,TRBJ2-3,CASLGRVGTQYF,TGCGCCAGCTTGGGACGCGTCGGAACGCAGTATTTT
many,TRBD2,TRBV20-1,TRBJ2-1,CSARENAGGLHEQFF,TGCAGTGCTAGAGAAAACGCGGGGGGGCTTCATGAGCAGTTCTTC
.,.,TRBV7-6,TRBJ2-3,CASSLGGPADTQYF,TGTGCCAGCAGCTTAGGAGGGCCGGCAGATACGCAGTATTTT
.,.,TRBV7-9,TRBJ1-1,CASSFPRIRAEAFF,TGTGCCAGCAGCTTCCCCCGGATTAGGGCTGAAGCTTTCTTT
many,.,TRBV6-5,TRBJ2-7,CASRKGSVYEQYF,TGTGCCAGCAGAAAGGGGAGCGTCTACGAGCAGTACTTC
many,TRBD1,TRBV29-1,TRBJ1-2,CSVGGTVNYGYTF,TGCAGCGTTGGAGGGACAGTCAACTATGGCTACACCTTC
few,.,TRBV30,TRBJ2-7,CAWSPSRGGAGTYEQYF,TGTGCCTGGAGTCCTAGCCGTGGGGGGGCGGGGACCTACGAGCAGTACTTC
many,.,TRBV5-1,TRBJ1-5,CASSWGGLGNQPQHF,TGCGCCAGCAGCTGGGGGGGATTGGGCAATCAGCCCCAGCATTTT
many,.,TRBV9,TRBJ1-2,CASSPRVVLYGYTF,TGTGCCAGCAGCCCCCGGGTAGTCCTCTATGGCTACACCTTC
many,.,TRBV6-5,TRBJ1-2,CASSYSRAKDGYTF,TGTGCCAGCAGTTACTCGAGGGCTAAGGATGGCTACACCTTC
many,.,TRBV2,TRBJ1-2,CASSPTGPGGYTF,TGTGCCAGCAGTCCTACAGGTCCGGGTGGCTACACCTTC
many,.,TRBV5-1,TRBJ1-6,CASSFGSDSPLHF,TGCGCCAGCAGCTTTGGAAGCGATTCACCCCTCCACTTT
.,.,TRBV9,TRBJ2-7,CASSVENGYEQYF,TGTGCCAGCAGCGTAGAGAATGGATACGAGCAGTACTTC
many,.,TRBV5-1,TRBJ2-7,CASSDAVEQYF,TGCGCCAGCAGCGACGCCGTCGAGCAGTACTTC
many,.,TRBV5-1,TRBJ2-1,CASSYGGEYNEQFF,TGCGCCAGCAGTTACGGCGGGGAGTACAATGAGCAGTTCTTC
many,.,TRBV20-1,TRBJ1-2,CSANLGAGVYGYTF,TGCAGTGCTAACCTGGGAGCAGGGGTCTATGGCTACACCTTC
many,TRBD2,TRBV7-9,TRBJ2-1,CASSSGGDNEQFF,TGTGCCAGCAGCTCGGGAGGAGACAATGAGCAGTTCTTC
many,.,TRBV12-3/TRBV12-4,TRBJ2-3,CASSLWGAGTDTQYF,TGTGCCAGCAGTTTATGGGGGGCCGGGACAGATACGCAGTATTTT